The 10 T cell receptor beta chains listed next were all sequenced from one sample in a study of cytomegalovirus exposure and HLA in healthy donors. Researchers ran the PCR with 60 Vbeta and 13 Jbeta primers. Profiled with immunoSEQ multiplex PCR; TCRdb holds only in-frame clones, not every one. The sample has approximately 210,000 clones, more than 60% seen once; the top ten hold less than 2.5%. What was sequenced was PBMCs. The receptors come from a woman aged 25-40 years in good health and CMV-seropositive.

The chain has TRBV6-1 and TRBJ1-1, with unresolved D. This CDR3 is built from 12 residues. Germline loops: CDR1 MNHNS, CDR2 SASEGT. Trimming removed 5 bases at V and 5 bases at J, with 9 bases between. DNA of the CDR3: TGTGCCAGCAGTTTACGGGAGACTGAAGCTTTCTTT. Protein sequence: CASSLRETEAFF.

In DNA, the CDR3 is TGTGCCAGTAGTACTGGGACAGGGTACCAGCCCCAGCATTTT. Encoded protein: CASSTGTGYQPQHF. The chain has TRBV19 and TRBJ1-5; 9 nucleotides line up with TRBD1. Trimming removed 4 bases from V and 7 bases from J; junction bases left unmatched: 5. Germline V gene data show CDR1 as LNHDA and CDR2 as SQIVND (reference sequence). The CDR3 is 14 residues long.

The rearrangement links TRBV11-3 to TRBJ1-2; 7 bases are a match to TRBD1. CDR1 and CDR2 from the germline V gene are SGHNT and YENEEA. J gave up 8 bases and V 6 bases, and 9 bases lay outside the gene matches. The CDR3 runs to 13 residues. The chain's CDR3 is CASRVGQPGGYTF. The CDR3 region has the DNA TGTGCCAGCAGAGTGGGACAGCCGGGAGGCTACACCTTC.

The chain uses TRBV5-1 and TRBJ2-2; the D gene is possibly TRBD1 (6 bases). The CDR3 has 15 residues. In germline, CDR1 is SGHRS, CDR2 YFSETQ. V lost 4 bases and J lost 5, with 15 bases in between. The DNA for the CDR3 is TGCGCCAGCAGCATCGGACAGTCCATTACCGGGGAGCTGTTTTTT. Protein product: CASSIGQSITGELFF.

This clone was observed a handful of times. The V call is TRBV6-6, the J call TRBJ2-7, with D possibly TRBD2 on 5 matching bases. Trimming pared 5 bases from V and 4 bases from J, leaving 12 bases between. This CDR3 region has 13 residues. Germline CDR1 MNHNY, CDR2 SVGAGI (reference sequence). The CDR3 nucleotides read TGTGCCAGCAGTGGGGTTTTAGCGTACGAGCAGTACTTC. Protein sequence: CASSGVLAYEQYF.

V usage is TRBV7-6 and J usage is TRBJ2-3, with 13 positions matching TRBD2. With 1 base clipped from V and 0 bases from J, the junction kept 4 bases outside the gene matches. This CDR3 spans 18 amino acids. The V gene's germline CDR1 is SGHVS and CDR2 FNYEAQ. The CDR3 reads CASSLDPGLAGSTDTQYF. The DNA for the CDR3 is TGTGCCAGCAGCTTAGACCCGGGACTAGCGGGGAGCACAGATACGCAGTATTTT. The full variable domain, with the rest looked up from reference TRBV7-6 and TRBJ2-3, is GAGVSQSPRYKVTKRGQDVALRCDPISGHVSLYWYRQALGQGPEFLTYFNYEAQQDKSGLPNDRFSAERPEGSISTLTIQRTEQRDSAMYRCASSLDPGLAGSTDTQYFGPGTRLTVL.

The gene calls are TRBV5-4 and TRBJ2-7; tentatively, D is TRBD2 (5 bases). Germline V gives CDR1 SGHNT, CDR2 YYREEE (reference sequence). CDR3 length: 12 residues. V was shortened by 4 bases and J by 5 bases, with 10 bases between the two germline ends. CDR3 nucleotides: TGTGCCAGCAGCCCCGGGGAGCACGAGCAGTACTTC. It yields the protein CASSPGEHEQYF.

This clone was counted between two and nine times. The rearrangement links TRBV21-1 to TRBJ1-5; the table calls TRBD1, which could not be checked here. TRBV21-1 is listed as a pseudogene. The CDR3 contains 17 residues. The CDR3 DNA is TGTGCCAGCAGCAGAACCCGCCGGGACAGCTACAATCAGCCCCAGCATTTT. It translates to CASSRTRRDSYNQPQHF.

V and J are TRBV7-2 and TRBJ1-5; D is possibly TRBD1 (5 bases). The V gene lost 2 bases and the J gene lost 6 bases, with 11 bases spanning the gap. Germline V gene data show CDR1 as SGHTA and CDR2 as FQGNSA. The CDR3 covers 14 residues. CDR3 in DNA: TGTGCCAGCAGCTTACTAGGGGCAGGTCAGCCCCAGCATTTT. Translated: CASSLLGAGQPQHF.

This chain connects TRBV15 to TRBJ2-3; no clear D. V was trimmed by 0 bases and J by 1 base, leaving 11 bases between them. The CDR3 is made up of 16 amino acids. CDR1 is LNHNV, CDR2 YYDKDF, per germline (reference sequence). The CDR3 sequence: CATSRDLKAGTDTQYF. In nucleotides, the CDR3 is TGTGCCACCAGCAGAGATCTGAAGGCGGGCACAGATACGCAGTATTTT.